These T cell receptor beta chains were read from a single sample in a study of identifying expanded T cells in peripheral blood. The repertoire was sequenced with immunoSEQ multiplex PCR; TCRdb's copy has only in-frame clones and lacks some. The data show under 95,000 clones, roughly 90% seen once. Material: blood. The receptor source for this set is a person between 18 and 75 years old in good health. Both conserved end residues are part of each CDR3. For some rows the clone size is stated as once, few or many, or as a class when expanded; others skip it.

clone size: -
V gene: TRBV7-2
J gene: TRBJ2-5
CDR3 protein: CASSLGGQSKFETQYF

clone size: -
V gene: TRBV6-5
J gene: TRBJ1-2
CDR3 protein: CASRDSHYGYTF

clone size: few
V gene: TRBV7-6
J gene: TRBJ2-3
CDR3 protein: CASSLEASGSRADTQYF

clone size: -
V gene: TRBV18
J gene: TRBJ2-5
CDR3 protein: CASSPLGAEETQYF

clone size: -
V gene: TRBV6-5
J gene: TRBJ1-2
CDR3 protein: CASSKGRGQDGYTF

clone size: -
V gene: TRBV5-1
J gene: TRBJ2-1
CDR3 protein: CASSSGLASPFF

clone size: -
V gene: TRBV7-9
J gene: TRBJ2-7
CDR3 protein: CASSPRALHYEQYF

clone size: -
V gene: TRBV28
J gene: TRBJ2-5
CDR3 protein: CASSLAGDGETQYF

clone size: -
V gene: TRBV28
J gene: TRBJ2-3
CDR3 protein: CASSLTDIRSEVDTQYF

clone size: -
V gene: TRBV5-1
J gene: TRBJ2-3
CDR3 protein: CASSLVGDTQYF

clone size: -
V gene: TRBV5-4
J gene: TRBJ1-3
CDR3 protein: CASSLATAGNTIYF

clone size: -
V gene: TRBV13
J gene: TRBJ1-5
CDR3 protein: CASSLRDWGNQPQHF

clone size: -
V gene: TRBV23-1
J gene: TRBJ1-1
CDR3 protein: CASSHRGDRATEAFF

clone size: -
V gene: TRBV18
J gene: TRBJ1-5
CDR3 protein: CASSIDGNQPQHF

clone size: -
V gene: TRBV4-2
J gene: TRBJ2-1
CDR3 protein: CASSQGTSRFF

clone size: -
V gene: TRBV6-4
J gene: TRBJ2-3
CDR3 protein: CASSDQSSRADTQYF

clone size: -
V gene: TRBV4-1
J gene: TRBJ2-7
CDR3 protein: CASSQDPPVAPAYYEQYF

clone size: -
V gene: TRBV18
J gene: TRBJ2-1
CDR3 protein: CASSPSSGAHTYNEQFF

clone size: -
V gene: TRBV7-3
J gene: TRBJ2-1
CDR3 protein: CASSSVAGDGNEQFF

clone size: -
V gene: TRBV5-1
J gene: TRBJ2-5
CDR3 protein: CASSSYGQDQETQYF

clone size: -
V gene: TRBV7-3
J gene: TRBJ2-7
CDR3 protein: CASSPYSGRAGNEQYF

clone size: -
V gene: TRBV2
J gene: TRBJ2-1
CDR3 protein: CASSDSGTSGHNEQFF